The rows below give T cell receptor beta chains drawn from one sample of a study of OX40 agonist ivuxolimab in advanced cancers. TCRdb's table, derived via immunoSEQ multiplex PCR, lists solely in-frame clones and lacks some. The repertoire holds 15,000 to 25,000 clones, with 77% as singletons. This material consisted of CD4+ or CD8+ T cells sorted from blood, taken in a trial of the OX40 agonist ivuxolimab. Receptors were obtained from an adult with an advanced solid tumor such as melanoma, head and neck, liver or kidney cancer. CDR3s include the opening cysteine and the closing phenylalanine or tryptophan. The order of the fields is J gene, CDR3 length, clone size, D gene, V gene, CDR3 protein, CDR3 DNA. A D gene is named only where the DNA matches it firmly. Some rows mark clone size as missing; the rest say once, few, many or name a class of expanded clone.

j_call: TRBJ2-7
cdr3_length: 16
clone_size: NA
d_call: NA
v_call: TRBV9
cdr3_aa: CASSIEAGQSTYEQYF
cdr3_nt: TGTGCCAGCAGCATCGAAGCGGGACAGTCTACCTACGAGCAGTACTTC

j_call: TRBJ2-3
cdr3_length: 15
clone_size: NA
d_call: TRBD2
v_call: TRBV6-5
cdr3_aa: CASSRLTSGTDTQYF
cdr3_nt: TGTGCCAGCAGCCGCCTGACTAGCGGCACAGATACGCAGTATTTT

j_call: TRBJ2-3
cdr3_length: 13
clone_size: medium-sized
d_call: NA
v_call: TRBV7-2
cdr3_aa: CASSLMETDTQYF
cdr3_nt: TGTGCCAGCAGCTTAATGGAAACAGATACGCAGTATTTT

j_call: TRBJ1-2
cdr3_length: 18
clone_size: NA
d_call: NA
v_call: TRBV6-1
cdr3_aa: CASSELSPPVVTWHGYTF
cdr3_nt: TGTGCCAGCAGTGAATTATCCCCCCCAGTAGTCACCTGGCATGGCTACACCTTC

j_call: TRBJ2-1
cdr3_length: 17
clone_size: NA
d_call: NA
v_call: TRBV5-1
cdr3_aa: CASSSQSLYSSYNEQFF
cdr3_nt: TGCGCCAGCAGCTCCCAGTCATTATACAGCTCCTACAATGAGCAGTTCTTC

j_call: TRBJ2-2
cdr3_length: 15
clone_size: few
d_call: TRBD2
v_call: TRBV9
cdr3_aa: CASSVSGSYTGELFF
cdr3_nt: TGTGCCAGCAGCGTAAGCGGGAGTTATACCGGGGAGCTGTTTTTT

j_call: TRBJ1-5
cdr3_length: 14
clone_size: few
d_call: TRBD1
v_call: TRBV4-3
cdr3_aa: CASSPTGGNQPQHF
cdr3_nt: TGCGCCAGCAGTCCTACAGGGGGGAATCAGCCCCAGCATTTT

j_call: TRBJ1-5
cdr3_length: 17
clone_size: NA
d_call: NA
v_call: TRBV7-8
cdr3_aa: CASSPSPRTSSNQPQHF
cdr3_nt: TGTGCCAGCAGCCCCTCCCCCAGGACTTCTAGCAATCAGCCCCAGCATTTT

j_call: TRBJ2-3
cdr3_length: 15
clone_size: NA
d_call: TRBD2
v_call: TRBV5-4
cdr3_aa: CASSPGTSYGDTQYF
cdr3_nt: TGTGCCAGCAGTCCCGGGACTAGCTATGGGGATACGCAGTATTTT

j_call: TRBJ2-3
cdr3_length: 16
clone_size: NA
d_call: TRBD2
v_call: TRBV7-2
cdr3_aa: CASSLVAGGFTDTQYF
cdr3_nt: TGTGCCAGCAGCTTAGTTGCGGGAGGATTCACAGATACGCAGTATTTT

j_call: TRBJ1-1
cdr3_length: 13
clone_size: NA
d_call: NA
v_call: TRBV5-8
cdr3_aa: CASSLTGSTEAFF
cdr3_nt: TGTGCCAGCAGCTTGACAGGGAGCACTGAAGCTTTCTTT

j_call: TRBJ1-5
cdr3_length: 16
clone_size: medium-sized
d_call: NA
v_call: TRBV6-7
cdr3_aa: CASSPRFRRQNQPQHF
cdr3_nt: TGTGCCAGCAGCCCCCGGTTTCGGAGGCAGAATCAGCCCCAGCATTTT

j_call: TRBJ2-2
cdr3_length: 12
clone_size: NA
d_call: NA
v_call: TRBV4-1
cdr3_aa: CASSLITGELFF
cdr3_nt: TGCGCCAGCAGCCTAATCACCGGGGAGCTGTTTTTT

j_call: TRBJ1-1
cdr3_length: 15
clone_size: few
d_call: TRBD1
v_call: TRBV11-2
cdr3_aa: CASSSLGQGGTEAFF
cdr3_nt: TGTGCCAGCAGCTCTCTGGGACAGGGAGGAACTGAAGCTTTCTTT

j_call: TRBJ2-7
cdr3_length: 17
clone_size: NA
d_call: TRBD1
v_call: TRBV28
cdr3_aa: CASSSYRGRGTFYEQYF
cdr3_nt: TGTGCCAGCAGTTCATACAGGGGCCGGGGCACTTTCTACGAGCAGTACTTC

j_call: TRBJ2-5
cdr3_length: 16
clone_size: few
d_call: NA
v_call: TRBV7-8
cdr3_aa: CASSRDFGMYQETQYF
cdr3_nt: TGTGCCAGCAGCCGGGACTTTGGGATGTACCAAGAGACCCAGTACTTC

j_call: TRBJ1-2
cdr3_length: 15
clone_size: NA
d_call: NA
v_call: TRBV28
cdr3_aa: CASSLSSSALDGYTF
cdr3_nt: TGTGCCAGCAGTTTAAGCTCCAGCGCATTGGATGGCTACACCTTC

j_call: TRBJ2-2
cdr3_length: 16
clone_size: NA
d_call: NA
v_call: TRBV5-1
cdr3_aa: CASSLLDSMNTGELFF
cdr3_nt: TGCGCCAGCAGCTTGTTGGACAGCATGAACACCGGGGAGCTGTTTTTT

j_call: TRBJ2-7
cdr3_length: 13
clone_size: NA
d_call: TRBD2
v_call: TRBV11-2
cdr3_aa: CASSPGLANEQYF
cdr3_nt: TGTGCCAGCAGCCCCGGACTAGCCAACGAGCAGTACTTC

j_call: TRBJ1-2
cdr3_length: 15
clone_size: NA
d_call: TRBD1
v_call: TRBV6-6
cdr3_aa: CASSYPGTGNYGYTF
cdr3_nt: TGTGCCAGCAGTTACCCAGGGACAGGGAACTATGGCTACACCTTC

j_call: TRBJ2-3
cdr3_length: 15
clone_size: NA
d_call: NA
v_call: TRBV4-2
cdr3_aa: CASSHETGRTDTQYF
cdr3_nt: TGTGCCAGCAGCCATGAGACAGGACGCACAGATACGCAGTATTTT

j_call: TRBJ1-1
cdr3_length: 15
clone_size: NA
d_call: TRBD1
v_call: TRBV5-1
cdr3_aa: CASSFETGVNTEAFF
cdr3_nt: TGCGCCAGCAGCTTCGAGACAGGGGTGAACACTGAAGCTTTCTTT

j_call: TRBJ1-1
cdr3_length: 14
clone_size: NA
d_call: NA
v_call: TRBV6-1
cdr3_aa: CASRRTAANTEAFF
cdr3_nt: TGTGCCAGCAGGAGGACCGCCGCGAACACTGAAGCTTTCTTT

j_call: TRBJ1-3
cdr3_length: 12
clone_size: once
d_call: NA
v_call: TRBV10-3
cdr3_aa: CAVNSPGNTIYF
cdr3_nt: TGTGCCGTTAACTCACCGGGAAACACCATATATTTT

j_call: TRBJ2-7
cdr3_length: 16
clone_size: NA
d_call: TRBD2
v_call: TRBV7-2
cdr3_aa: CASSSPTSGPGWEQYF
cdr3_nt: TGTGCCAGCAGCTCCCCGACTAGCGGACCGGGTTGGGAGCAGTACTTC

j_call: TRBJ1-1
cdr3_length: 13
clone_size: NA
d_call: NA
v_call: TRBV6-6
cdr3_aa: CASSYSAGTEAFF
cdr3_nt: TGTGCCAGCAGTTACTCAGCGGGCACTGAAGCTTTCTTT

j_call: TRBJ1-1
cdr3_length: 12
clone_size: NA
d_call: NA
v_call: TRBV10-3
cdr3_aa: CASSVGETEAFF
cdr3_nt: TGTGCCAGCAGTGTCGGGGAAACTGAAGCTTTCTTT

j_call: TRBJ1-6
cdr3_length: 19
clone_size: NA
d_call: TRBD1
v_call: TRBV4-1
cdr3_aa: CASSLPPGQASSYNSPLHF
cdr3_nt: TGCGCCAGCAGCTTGCCTCCCGGACAGGCGAGCTCCTATAATTCACCCCTCCACTTT

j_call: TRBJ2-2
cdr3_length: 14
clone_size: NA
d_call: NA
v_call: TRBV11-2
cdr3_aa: CASSSTGNTGELFF
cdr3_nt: TGTGCCAGCAGCTCGACAGGGAACACCGGGGAGCTGTTTTTT

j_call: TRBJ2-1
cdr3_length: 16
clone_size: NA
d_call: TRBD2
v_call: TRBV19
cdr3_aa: CASSMETSAPYNEQFF
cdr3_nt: TGTGCCAGTAGTATGGAGACTAGCGCACCCTACAATGAGCAGTTCTTC

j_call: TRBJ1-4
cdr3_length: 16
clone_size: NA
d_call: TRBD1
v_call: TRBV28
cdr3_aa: CASSSKPGQTNEKLFF
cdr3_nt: TGTGCCAGCAGTTCCAAACCGGGACAGACTAATGAAAAACTGTTTTTT

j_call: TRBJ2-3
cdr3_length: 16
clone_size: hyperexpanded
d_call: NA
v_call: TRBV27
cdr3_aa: CASSLARGKGTDTQYF
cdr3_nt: TGTGCCAGCAGTTTAGCCAGGGGAAAGGGCACAGATACGCAGTATTTT

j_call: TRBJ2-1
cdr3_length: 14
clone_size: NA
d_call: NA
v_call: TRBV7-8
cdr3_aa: CASSFARRPNEQFF
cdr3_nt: TGTGCCAGCAGCTTCGCCAGGAGGCCCAATGAGCAGTTCTTC

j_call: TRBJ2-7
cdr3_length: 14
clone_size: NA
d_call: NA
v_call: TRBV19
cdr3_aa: CASSIDPGSYEQYF
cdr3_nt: TGTGCCAGTAGTATAGATCCTGGCTCCTACGAGCAGTACTTC

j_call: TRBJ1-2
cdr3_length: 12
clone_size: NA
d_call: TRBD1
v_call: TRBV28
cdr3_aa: CASSSRGLGYTF
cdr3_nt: TGTGCCAGCAGTAGCAGGGGGCTAGGCTACACCTTC

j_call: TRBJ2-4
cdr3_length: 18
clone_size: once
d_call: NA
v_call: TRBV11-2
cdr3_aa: CASSLDQRPNGAKNIQYF
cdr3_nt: TGTGCCAGCAGCTTAGACCAGCGGCCTAATGGGGCCAAAAACATTCAGTACTTC

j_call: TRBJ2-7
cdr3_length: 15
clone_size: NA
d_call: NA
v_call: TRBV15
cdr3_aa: CATSRGGRAVDEQYF
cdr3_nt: TGTGCCACCAGCAGAGGTGGCAGGGCCGTAGACGAGCAGTACTTC

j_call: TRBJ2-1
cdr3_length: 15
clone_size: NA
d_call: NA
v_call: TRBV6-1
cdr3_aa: CASHDPWVLDNEQFF
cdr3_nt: TGTGCCAGCCATGATCCGTGGGTTCTCGACAATGAGCAGTTCTTC

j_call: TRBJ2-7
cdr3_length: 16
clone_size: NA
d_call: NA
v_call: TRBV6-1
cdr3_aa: CASSELEGPPIYEQYF
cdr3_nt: TGTGCCAGCAGTGAATTAGAAGGGCCTCCTATTTACGAGCAGTACTTC

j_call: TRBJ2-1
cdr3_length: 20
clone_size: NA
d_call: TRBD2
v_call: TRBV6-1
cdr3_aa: CASSDPGTTTDYYYYNEQFF
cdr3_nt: TGTGCCAGCAGTGACCCAGGGACTACTACTGACTACTACTACTACAATGAGCAGTTCTTC